A single sample is the source of the 17 T cell receptor beta chains below, sequenced in a study of T cells after yellow fever vaccination. MiXCR, applied by TCRdb to the 5' RACE reads, yields one record per CDR3 protein. The table records around 260,000 distinct CDR3 sequences, 5.2% of them present only once. The specimen comprised CD4+ T cells sorted from PBMCs, sampled on the day of the yellow fever booster vaccination. The receptors were gathered from a man aged 18 to 29 who received the YFV17D yellow fever vaccine.

A word on this clonotype: This may be a read error: a much more frequent sequence differs by one nucleotide. The V gene is TRBV10-2, the J gene TRBJ2-3; 8 bases line up with TRBD2. This CDR3 comprises 13 residues. CDR1 WSHSY and CDR2 SAAADI come from the germline V gene. Germline trimming cut 7 bases from V and 4 bases from J; bases unmatched to any gene: 4. In nucleotides, the CDR3 is TGCGCCAGCAAAGCGGGGGTACCAGATACGCAGTATTTT. The encoded protein is CASKAGVPDTQYF.

This clonotype was counted at least ten times. The chain carries TRBV7-8 and TRBJ2-7; 10 nucleotides match TRBD1. This CDR3 has 16 amino acids. Germline CDR1 and CDR2: SGHVS and FQNEAQ. V trimming: 3 bases; J trimming: 2 bases; junction bases outside the gene matches: 7. In DNA, the CDR3 is TGTGCCAGCAGCTTTCTCCCGGGACAGGGGACCTACGAGCAGTACTTC. Its translation is CASSFLPGQGTYEQYF.

This clonotype was seen ten or more times. V usage is TRBV20-1 and J usage is TRBJ2-2, with 7 bases lining up with TRBD2. J was trimmed by 6 bases and V by 3 bases; bases with no gene match: 16. From germline, CDR1 is DFQATT and CDR2 SNEGSKA (reference sequence). There are 17 residues in the CDR3. The CDR3 DNA sequence: TGCAGTGCTAGTTCCCCCTGGGAGGGGATGTCGTCCGGGGAGCTGTTTTTT. Translated: CSASSPWEGMSSGELFF.

This clonotype was detected a few times. The genes are TRBV27 and TRBJ1-1; D is ambiguous. The V gene lost 3 bases and the J gene lost 3 bases, with 8 bases spanning the gap. CDR1 MNHEY and CDR2 SMNVEV come from the germline V gene (reference sequence). The CDR3 covers 13 residues. The CDR3 spells CASSFAVDTEAFF. As DNA, the CDR3 is TGTGCCAGCAGTTTCGCGGTCGACACTGAAGCTTTCTTT.

This clonotype was counted between two and nine times. The chain combines TRBV14 with TRBJ1-2; D is undetermined. The CDR3 spans 13 residues. The germline V gene has CDR1 SGHDN and CDR2 FVKESK. Trimming shortened V by 5 bases and J by 10 bases, and 17 bases separated the two germline ends. CDR3 DNA sequence: TGTGCCAGCAGCGCGGGTTTGGGTTTTGACTACACCTTC. This sequence encodes CASSAGLGFDYTF.

This clonotype came up a few times. The rearrangement joins TRBV5-1 to TRBJ2-3; perhaps D is TRBD1 or TRBD2 (6 bases each). The ends were cut back, 4 bases at V and 7 bases at J, with 22 bases in the middle. Germline-derived CDR1 and CDR2 are SGHRS and YFSETQ. This CDR3 contains 16 residues. The CDR3 spells CASSPTGGLRINTQYF. The CDR3 DNA is TGCGCCAGCAGCCCGACCGGGGGCTTAAGGATAAATACGCAGTATTTT. The variable domain in full, with the rest retrieved from reference TRBV5-1 and TRBJ2-3, is KAGVTQTPRYLIKTRGQQVTLSCSPISGHRSVSWYQQTPGQGLQFLFEYFSETQRNKGNFPGRFSGRQFSNSRSEMNVSTLELGDSALYLCASSPTGGLRINTQYFGPGTRLTVL.

The CDR3 reads CASSSQFYGYTF. CDR3 coding DNA: TGCGCCAGCAGCTCGCAGTTCTATGGCTACACCTTC. The gene calls are TRBV5-1 and TRBJ1-2; no clear D. CDR3 length equals 12 residues. V was clipped by 3 bases and J by 4 bases, with 7 bases between them. The germline CDR1 and CDR2 sequences are SGHRS and YFSETQ.

The gene calls are TRBV2 and TRBJ2-7, with TRBD2 matching 7 bases. The CDR3 spans 14 residues. V lost 7 bases, J lost 2 bases, and 8 bases stayed unmatched. Germline CDR1 SNHLY, CDR2 FYNNEI. The CDR3 protein is CASTPGRGPYEQYF. CDR3 in DNA: TGTGCCAGCACCCCGGGGAGGGGCCCCTACGAGCAGTACTTC.

This sequence joins TRBV7-9 and TRBJ2-5; 11 nucleotides match TRBD2. The CDR3 length is 16 residues. The germline CDR1 and CDR2 sequences are SEHNR and FQNEAQ (reference sequence). V gave up 4 bases and J gave up 4 bases; unmatched junction bases: 8. The CDR3 DNA reads TGTGCCAGCAGCTCCCCTAGCGGGGGGACGATAGAGACCCAGTACTTC. Amino acids: CASSSPSGGTIETQYF.

This clonotype was detected many times. V usage is TRBV7-2 and J usage is TRBJ1-2, with D uncertain. The CDR3 contains 12 residues. The V end was cut by 0 bases, the J end by 8 bases, with 7 bases between. The V gene's germline CDR1 is SGHTA and CDR2 FQGNSA. Written as DNA, the CDR3 is TGTGCCAGCAGCTTAGCTGTCGAAGGCTACACCTTC. Translated: CASSLAVEGYTF. Supplemented by reference TRBV7-2 and TRBJ1-2, the full variable domain reads GAGVSQSPSNKVTEKGKDVELRCDPISGHTALYWYRQSLGQGLEFLIYFQGNSAPDKSGLPSDRFSAERTGGSVSTLTIQRTQQEDSAVYLCASSLAVEGYTFGSGTRLTVV.

The V and J genes are TRBV5-8 and TRBJ2-5; 8 bases agree with TRBD2. The V gene's germline CDR1 is SGHTS and CDR2 YDEGEE. V was clipped by 5 bases and J by 2 bases; unmatched bases: 8. The CDR3 is made up of 15 amino acids. The CDR3, as DNA: TGTGCCAGCAGTCTAGCGGGCGGAAATCAAGAGACCCAGTACTTC. As protein: CASSLAGGNQETQYF.

This clonotype was seen repeatedly, ten times or more. This sequence joins TRBV4-3 and TRBJ1-1, with D unclear. Per germline, CDR1 LGHNA and CDR2 YSLEER. This CDR3 is built from 15 residues. Trimming took 4 bases from V and 0 from J, leaving 12 bases between them. CDR3 coding DNA: TGCGCCAGCAGCCGAAGTCTACCTATGAACACTGAAGCTTTCTTT. Protein: CASSRSLPMNTEAFF.

This clonotype was observed a few times. The V and J genes are TRBV15 and TRBJ1-1, with D possibly matching TRBD1 (6 bases). Between the trimmed V and J ends, which lost 0 bases and 6 bases, there was a span of 11 bases. The CDR3 has 14 residues. Germline CDR1 is LNHNV and CDR2 is YYDKDF (reference sequence). CDR3 in amino acids: CATSRDVQGPEAFF. CDR3 coding DNA: TGTGCCACCAGCAGAGATGTACAGGGCCCTGAAGCTTTCTTT.

Only a few counts were recorded for this clonotype. The chain couples TRBV18 to TRBJ2-7; D gene ambiguous. Between the trimmed V and J ends, which lost 4 bases and 0 bases, there was a span of 7 bases. The CDR3 contains 13 residues. Looked up from germline, CDR1 is KGHSH and CDR2 is LQKENI. CDR3 in DNA: TGTGCCAGCTCACTCGACGTCTCCTACGAGCAGTACTTC. Translating it yields CASSLDVSYEQYF.

This clonotype was detected a few times. This chain connects TRBV4-2 to TRBJ1-4, with D maybe TRBD1 (5 bases). CDR3 length: 17 amino acids. Trimming pared 0 bases from V and 5 bases from J, leaving 16 bases between. Germline CDR1 LGHNA, CDR2 YNFKEQ. The CDR3 reads CASSQEGVFGGNEKLFF. CDR3 bases: TGTGCCAGCAGCCAAGAGGGCGTTTTCGGGGGGAATGAAAAACTGTTTTTT.

This clonotype was observed a handful of times. V is TRBV6-2 or TRBV6-3 and J is TRBJ1-1; a weak D match, TRBD1 (5 bases). The CDR3 has 16 amino acids. Germline V gives CDR1 MNHEY, CDR2 SVGEGT. The V and J ends lost 2 bases and 1 base respectively, with 14 bases between them. The CDR3 loop reads CASSYPLGGGNTEAFF. Written as DNA, the CDR3 is TGTGCCAGCAGTTACCCGCTTGGGGGGGGGAACACTGAAGCTTTCTTT.

The sample holds many counts of this clonotype. The chain recombines TRBV12-3 or TRBV12-4 with TRBJ2-3, with 9 bases lining up with TRBD2. The CDR3 has 15 amino acids. V was pared by 1 base and J by 6 bases, with 5 bases of the junction left unmatched. The CDR3: CASSLVAGGPDTQYF. The CDR3 DNA is TGTGCCAGCAGTTTAGTTGCGGGGGGGCCCGATACGCAGTATTTT.